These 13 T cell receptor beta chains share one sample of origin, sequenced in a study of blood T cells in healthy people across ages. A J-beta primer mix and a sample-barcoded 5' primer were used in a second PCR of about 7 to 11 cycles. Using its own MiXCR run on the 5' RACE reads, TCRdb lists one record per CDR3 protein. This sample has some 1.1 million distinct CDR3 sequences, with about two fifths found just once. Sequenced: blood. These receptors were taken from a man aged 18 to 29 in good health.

CDR3 region: CANGSSGNTIYF. The CDR3, as DNA: TGTGCCAACGGAAGCTCTGGAAACACCATATATTTT. This chain connects TRBV6-6 to TRBJ1-3; no firm D call. CDR1 is MNHNY, CDR2 SVGAGI, per germline (reference sequence). The CDR3 is 12 residues long. V was trimmed by 10 bases and J by 0 bases, leaving 7 bases between them.

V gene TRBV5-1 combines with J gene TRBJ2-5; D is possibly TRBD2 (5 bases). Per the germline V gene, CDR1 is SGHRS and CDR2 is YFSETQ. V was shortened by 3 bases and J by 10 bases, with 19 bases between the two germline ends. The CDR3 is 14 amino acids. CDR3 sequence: CASSSGVRSLIQYF. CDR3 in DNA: TGCGCCAGCAGCTCCGGGGTCCGATCCTTGATCCAGTACTTC.

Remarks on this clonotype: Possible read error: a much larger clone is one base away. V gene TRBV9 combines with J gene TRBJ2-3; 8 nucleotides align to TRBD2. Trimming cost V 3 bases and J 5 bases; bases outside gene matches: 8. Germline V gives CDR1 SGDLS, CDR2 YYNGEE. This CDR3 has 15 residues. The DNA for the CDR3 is TGTGCCAGCAGCGGAGTGGGACTAGGAGGAGATACGCAGTATTTT. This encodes CASSGVGLGGDTQYF.

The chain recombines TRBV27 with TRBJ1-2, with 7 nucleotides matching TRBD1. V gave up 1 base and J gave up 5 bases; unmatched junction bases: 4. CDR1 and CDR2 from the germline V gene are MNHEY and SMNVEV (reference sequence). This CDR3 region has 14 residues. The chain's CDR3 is CASSLWPQGYGYTF. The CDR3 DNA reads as TGTGCCAGCAGTTTATGGCCACAGGGGTATGGCTACACCTTC.

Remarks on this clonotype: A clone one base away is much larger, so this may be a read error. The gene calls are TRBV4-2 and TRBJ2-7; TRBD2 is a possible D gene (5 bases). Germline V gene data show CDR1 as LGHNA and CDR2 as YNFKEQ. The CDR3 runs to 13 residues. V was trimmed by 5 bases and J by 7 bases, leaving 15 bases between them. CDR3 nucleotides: TGTGCCAGCAGCAAATCGGACGGGAATGAGCAGTACTTC. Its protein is CASSKSDGNEQYF.

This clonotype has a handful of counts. The CDR3 spells CASSVRGETQYF. Here the CDR3 DNA reads TGTGCCAGCAGTGTCCGAGGGGAGACCCAGTACTTC. The chain employs TRBV25-1 and TRBJ2-5; a possible D gene is TRBD2 (5 bases). Germline lookup yields CDR1 MGHDK and CDR2 SYGVNS. V lost 4 bases to trimming and J lost 5 bases, with 8 bases between them. CDR3 size: 12 residues.

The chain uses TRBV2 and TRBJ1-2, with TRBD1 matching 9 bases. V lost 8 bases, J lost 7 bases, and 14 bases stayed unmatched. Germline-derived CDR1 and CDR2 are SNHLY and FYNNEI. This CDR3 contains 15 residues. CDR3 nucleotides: TGTGCCAGCGGCGAACAGGGGGCGAGGAAATTTGGCTACACCTTC. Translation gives CASGEQGARKFGYTF.

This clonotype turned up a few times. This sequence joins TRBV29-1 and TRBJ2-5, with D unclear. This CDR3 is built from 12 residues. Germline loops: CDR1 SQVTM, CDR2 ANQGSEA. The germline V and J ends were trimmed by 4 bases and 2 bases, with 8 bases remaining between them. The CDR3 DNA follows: TGCAGCGTTGGGTCCCCTCAAGAGACCCAGTACTTC. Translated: CSVGSPQETQYF.

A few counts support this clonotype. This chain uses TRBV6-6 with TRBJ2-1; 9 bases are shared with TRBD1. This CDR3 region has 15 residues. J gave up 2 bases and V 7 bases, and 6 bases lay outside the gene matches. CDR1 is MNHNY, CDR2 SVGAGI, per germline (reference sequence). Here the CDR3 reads CASTWTGETYNEQFF. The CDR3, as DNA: TGTGCCAGCACTTGGACAGGGGAGACCTACAATGAGCAGTTCTTC.

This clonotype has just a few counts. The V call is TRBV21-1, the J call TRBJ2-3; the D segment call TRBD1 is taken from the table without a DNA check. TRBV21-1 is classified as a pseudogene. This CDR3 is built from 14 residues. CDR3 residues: CASRTGDSTDTQYF. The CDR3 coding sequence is TGTGCCAGCAGGACAGGGGATAGCACAGATACGCAGTATTTT.

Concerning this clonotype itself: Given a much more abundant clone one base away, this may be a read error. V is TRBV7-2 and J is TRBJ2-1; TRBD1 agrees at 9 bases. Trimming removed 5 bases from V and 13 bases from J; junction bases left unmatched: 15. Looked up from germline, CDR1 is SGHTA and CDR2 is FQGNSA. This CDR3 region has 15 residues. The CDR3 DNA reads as TGTGCCAGCAGCCTTGACAGGGGGGCCCAAGAGACCCAGTTCTTC. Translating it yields CASSLDRGAQETQFF.

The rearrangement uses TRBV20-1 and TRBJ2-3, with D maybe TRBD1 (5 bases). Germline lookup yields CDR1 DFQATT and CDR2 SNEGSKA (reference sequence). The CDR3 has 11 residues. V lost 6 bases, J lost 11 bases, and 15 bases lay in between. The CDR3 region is CSANRQGMQYF. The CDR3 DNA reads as TGCAGTGCAAATCGGCAGGGCATGCAGTATTTT.

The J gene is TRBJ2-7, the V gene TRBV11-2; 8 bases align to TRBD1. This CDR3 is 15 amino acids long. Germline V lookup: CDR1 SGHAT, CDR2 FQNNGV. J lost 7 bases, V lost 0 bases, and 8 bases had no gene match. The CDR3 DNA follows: TGTGCCAGCAGCTTAGATATTCAGGGGGCGAGGGAGCAGTACTTC. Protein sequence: CASSLDIQGAREQYF.